This T cell receptor (beta chain) was captured by sequencing in a study of blood T cell repertoires in COVID-19. As for the study in general: PBMCs, B-cell-depleted T cells, or T cells were the source of the cDNA or gDNA that made up the material.

The V gene's germline CDR1 is KGHSH and CDR2 LQKENI. There are 16 residues in the CDR3. Deletions cut 1 base from V and 4 bases from J, with 14 bases between. The assay was immunoSEQ multiplex PCR, and TCRdb's table has in-frame clones only and misses some. The table records around 250,000 clones, roughly 80% of them present only once. Sequenced: peripheral blood. The chain joins TRBV18 to TRBJ1-3, with D uncertain. The source is a woman younger than 35 with acute or convalescent COVID-19. This chain's CDR3 is CASSPRFSLAGNTIYF. The CDR3 region has the DNA TGTGCCAGCTCACCACGTTTCTCCTTAGCCGGAAACACCATATATTTT.